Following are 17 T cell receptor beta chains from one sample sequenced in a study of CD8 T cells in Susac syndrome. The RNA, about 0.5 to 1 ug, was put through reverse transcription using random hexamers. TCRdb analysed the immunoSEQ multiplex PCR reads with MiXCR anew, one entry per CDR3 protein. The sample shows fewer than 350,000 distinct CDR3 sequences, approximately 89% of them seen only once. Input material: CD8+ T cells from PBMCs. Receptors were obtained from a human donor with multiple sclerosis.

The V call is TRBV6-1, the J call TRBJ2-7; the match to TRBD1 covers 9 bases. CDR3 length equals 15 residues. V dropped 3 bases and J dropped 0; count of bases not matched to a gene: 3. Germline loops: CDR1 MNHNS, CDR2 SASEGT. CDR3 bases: TGTGCCAGCAGTGAGGGGACAGGGAGCTCCTACGAGCAGTACTTC. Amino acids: CASSEGTGSSYEQYF.

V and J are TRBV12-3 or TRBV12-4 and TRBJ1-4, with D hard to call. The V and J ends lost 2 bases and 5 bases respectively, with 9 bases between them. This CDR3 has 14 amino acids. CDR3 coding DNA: TGTGCCAGCAGTTTAAGCGGAAGGAATGAAAAACTGTTTTTT. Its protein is CASSLSGRNEKLFF.

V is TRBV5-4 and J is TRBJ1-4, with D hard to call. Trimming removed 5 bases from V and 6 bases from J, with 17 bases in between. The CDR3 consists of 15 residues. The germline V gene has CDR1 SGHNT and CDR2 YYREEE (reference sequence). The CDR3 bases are TGTGCCAGCAGGATGGCTGGAGACCGGGATGAAAAACTGTTTTTT. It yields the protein CASRMAGDRDEKLFF. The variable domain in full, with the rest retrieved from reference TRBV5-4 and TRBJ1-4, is ETGVTQSPTHLIKTRGQQVTLRCSSQSGHNTVSWYQQALGQGPQFIFQYYREEENGRGNFPPRFSGLQFPNYSSELNVNALELDDSALYLCASRMAGDRDEKLFFGSGTQLSVL.

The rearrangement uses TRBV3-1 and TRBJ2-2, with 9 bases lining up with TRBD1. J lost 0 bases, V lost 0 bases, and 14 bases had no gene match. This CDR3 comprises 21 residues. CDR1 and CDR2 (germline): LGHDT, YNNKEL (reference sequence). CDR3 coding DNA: TGTGCCAGCAGCCAAGAGTGGGCGCCGGACCGGGACAGGGCGAACACCGGGGAGCTGTTTTTT. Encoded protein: CASSQEWAPDRDRANTGELFF. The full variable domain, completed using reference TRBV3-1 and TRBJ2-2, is DTAVSQTPKYLVTQMGNDKSIKCEQNLGHDTMYWYKQDSKKFLKIMFSYNNKELIINETVPNRFSPKSPDKAHLNLHINSLELGDSAVYFCASSQEWAPDRDRANTGELFFGEGSRLTVL.

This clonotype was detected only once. The CDR3 DNA follows: TGTGCCAGCAGCGTAGGGGGACCGAGCAATGAGCAGTTCTTC. This encodes CASSVGGPSNEQFF. The chain is built from TRBV7-6 and TRBJ2-1, with D perhaps TRBD1 (6 bases). The CDR3 length is 14 residues. CDR1 and CDR2 (germline): SGHVS, FNYEAQ. V was pared by 5 bases and J by 6 bases, with 14 bases between. The entire variable domain, with the rest obtained from reference TRBV7-6 and TRBJ2-1, is as follows: GAGVSQSPRYKVTKRGQDVALRCDPISGHVSLYWYRQALGQGPEFLTYFNYEAQQDKSGLPNDRFSAERPEGSISTLTIQRTEQRDSAMYRCASSVGGPSNEQFFGPGTRLTVL.

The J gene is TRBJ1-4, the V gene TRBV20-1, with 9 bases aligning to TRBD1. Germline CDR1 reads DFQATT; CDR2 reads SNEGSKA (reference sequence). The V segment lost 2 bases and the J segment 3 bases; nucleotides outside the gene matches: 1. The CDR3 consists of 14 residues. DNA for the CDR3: TGCAGTGCTAGATACAGGGGGCCTAATGAAAAACTGTTTTTT. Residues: CSARYRGPNEKLFF.

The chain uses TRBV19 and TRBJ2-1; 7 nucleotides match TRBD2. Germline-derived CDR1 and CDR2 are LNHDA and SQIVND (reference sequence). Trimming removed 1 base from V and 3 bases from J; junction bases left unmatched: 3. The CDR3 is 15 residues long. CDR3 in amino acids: CASSIGGGNYNEQFF. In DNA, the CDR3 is TGTGCCAGTAGTATAGGCGGGGGAAACTACAATGAGCAGTTCTTC.

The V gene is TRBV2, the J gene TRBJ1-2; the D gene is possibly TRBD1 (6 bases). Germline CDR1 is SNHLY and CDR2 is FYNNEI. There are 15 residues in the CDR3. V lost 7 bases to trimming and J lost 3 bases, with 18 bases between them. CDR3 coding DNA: TGTGCCAGCACCGAGGGGGGGGGAATGGACTATGGCTACACCTTC. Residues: CASTEGGGMDYGYTF.

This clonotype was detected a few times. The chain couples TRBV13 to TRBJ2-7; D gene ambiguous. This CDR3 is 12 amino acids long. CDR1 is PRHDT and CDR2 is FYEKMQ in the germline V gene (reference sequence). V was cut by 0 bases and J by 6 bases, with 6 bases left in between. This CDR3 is CASSLGRTEQYF. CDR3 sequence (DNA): TGTGCCAGCAGCTTAGGGAGGACCGAGCAGTACTTC. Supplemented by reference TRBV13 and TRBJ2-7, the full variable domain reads AAGVIQSPRHLIKEKRETATLKCYPIPRHDTVYWYQQGPGQDPQFLISFYEKMQSDKGSIPDRFSAQQFSDYHSELNMSSLELGDSALYFCASSLGRTEQYFGPGTRLTVT.

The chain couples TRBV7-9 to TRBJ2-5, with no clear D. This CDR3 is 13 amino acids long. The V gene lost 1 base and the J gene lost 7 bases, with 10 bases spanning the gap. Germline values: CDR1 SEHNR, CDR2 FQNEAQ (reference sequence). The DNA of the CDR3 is TGTGCCAGCAGCTTAGGGGTTTCTGGGACCCAGTACTTC. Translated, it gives CASSLGVSGTQYF.

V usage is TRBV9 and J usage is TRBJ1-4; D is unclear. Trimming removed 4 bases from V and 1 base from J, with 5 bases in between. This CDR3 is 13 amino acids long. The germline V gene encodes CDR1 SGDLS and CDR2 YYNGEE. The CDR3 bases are TGTGCCAGCAGCCCGAAAACTAATGAAAAACTGTTTTTT. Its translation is CASSPKTNEKLFF.

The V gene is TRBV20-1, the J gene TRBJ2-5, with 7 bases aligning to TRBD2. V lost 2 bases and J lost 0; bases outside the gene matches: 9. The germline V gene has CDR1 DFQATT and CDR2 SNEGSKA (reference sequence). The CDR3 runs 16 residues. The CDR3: CSARRSGGGDQETQYF. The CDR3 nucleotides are TGCAGTGCTAGACGATCCGGTGGGGGGGACCAAGAGACCCAGTACTTC.

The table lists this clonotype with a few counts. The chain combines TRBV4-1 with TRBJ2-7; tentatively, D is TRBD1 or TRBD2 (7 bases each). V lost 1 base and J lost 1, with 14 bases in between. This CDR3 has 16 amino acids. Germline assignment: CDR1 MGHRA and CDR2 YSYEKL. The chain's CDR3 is CASSQGQGGVSYEQYF. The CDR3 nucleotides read TGCGCCAGCAGCCAAGGCCAGGGGGGGGTTTCCTACGAGCAGTACTTC.

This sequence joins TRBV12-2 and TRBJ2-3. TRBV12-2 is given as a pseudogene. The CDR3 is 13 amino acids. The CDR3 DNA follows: TGTGCAAGTCGCTTAGGTGACACAGATACGCAGTATTTT. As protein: CASRLGDTDTQYF.

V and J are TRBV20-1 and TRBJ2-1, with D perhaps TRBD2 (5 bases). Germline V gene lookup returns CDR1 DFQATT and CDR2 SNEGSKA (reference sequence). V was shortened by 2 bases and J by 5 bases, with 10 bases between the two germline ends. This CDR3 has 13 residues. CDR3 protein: CSARPGKDNEQFF. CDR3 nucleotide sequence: TGCAGTGCTAGACCGGGGAAAGACAATGAGCAGTTCTTC.

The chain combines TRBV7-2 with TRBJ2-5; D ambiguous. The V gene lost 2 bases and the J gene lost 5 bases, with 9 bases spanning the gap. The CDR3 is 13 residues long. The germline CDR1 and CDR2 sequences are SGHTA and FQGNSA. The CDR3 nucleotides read TGTGCCAGCAGCTTACATAGGGCGGAGACCCAGTACTTC. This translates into CASSLHRAETQYF.

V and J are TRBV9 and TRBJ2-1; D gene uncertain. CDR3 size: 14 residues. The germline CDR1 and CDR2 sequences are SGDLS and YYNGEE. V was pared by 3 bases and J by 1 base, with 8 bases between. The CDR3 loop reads CASSEGWSYNEQFF. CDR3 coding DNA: TGTGCCAGCAGCGAGGGTTGGTCCTACAATGAGCAGTTCTTC.